This entry lists 9 T cell receptor beta chains sequenced from one sample in a study of blood T cell repertoires in COVID-19. The protocol was immunoSEQ multiplex PCR, while the TCRdb copy is restricted to in-frame clones and leaves out a portion. Among about 160,000 clones, around nine tenths were seen once, and the ten largest hold about a tenth. Input material: peripheral blood. These TCRs come from a woman aged 70-85 years with COVID-19, enrolled during active disease.

The chain combines TRBV7-6 with TRBJ1-1; 7 bases line up with TRBD1. This CDR3 is 14 amino acids long. The J segment lost 6 bases and the V segment lost 1 base, leaving 5 bases of the junction unmatched. CDR1 and CDR2 from the germline V gene are SGHVS and FNYEAQ. For the CDR3, the DNA is TGTGCCAGCAGCTTAGGAGGGGGCAGCCCTGAAGCTTTCTTT. As protein: CASSLGGGSPEAFF.

The chain is built from TRBV28 and TRBJ1-2; maybe TRBD1 (6 bases). Germline loops: CDR1 MDHEN, CDR2 SYDVKM. V was trimmed by 4 bases and J by 7 bases, leaving 19 bases between them. CDR3 length equals 15 residues. Here the CDR3 reads CASSYTDSGRTGYTF. The CDR3, as DNA: TGTGCCAGCAGTTACACGGACAGCGGCAGAACTGGCTACACCTTC.

The chain employs TRBV5-4 and TRBJ1-1; TRBD1 is a possible D gene (5 bases). The CDR3 spans 13 residues. From germline, CDR1 is SGHNT and CDR2 YYREEE (reference sequence). The V gene lost 3 bases and the J gene lost 1 base, with 7 bases spanning the gap. CDR3 sequence reads: CASSSGQNTEAFF. CDR3 bases: TGTGCCAGCAGCTCCGGACAGAACACTGAAGCTTTCTTT.

V and J are TRBV9 and TRBJ1-2; 9 positions match TRBD1. The J segment lost 4 bases and the V segment lost 3 bases, leaving 7 bases of the junction unmatched. Germline V gives CDR1 SGDLS, CDR2 YYNGEE. This CDR3 has 15 amino acids. Here the CDR3 DNA reads TGTGCCAGCAGCGCGACAGGGGGGAGTCCCTATGGCTACACCTTC. As protein: CASSATGGSPYGYTF.

V gene TRBV28 combines with J gene TRBJ1-5, with D possibly TRBD1 on 5 matching bases. From germline, CDR1 is MDHEN and CDR2 SYDVKM. The CDR3 is 15 amino acids. V lost 6 bases and J lost 0, with 12 bases in between. CDR3 in DNA: TGTGCCAGCAGCCCGACAGCGTATAGCAATCAGCCCCAGCATTTT. This gives the protein CASSPTAYSNQPQHF. The entire variable domain, with the rest obtained from reference TRBV28 and TRBJ1-5, is as follows: DVKVTQSSRYLVKRTGEKVFLECVQDMDHENMFWYRQDPGLGLRLIYFSYDVKMKEKGDIPEGYSVSREKKERFSLILESASTNQTSMYLCASSPTAYSNQPQHFGDGTRLSIL.

This clone was recorded a few times. The chain joins TRBV6-5 to TRBJ1-2; a weak D match, TRBD1 (6 bases). Germline V gene data show CDR1 as MNHEY and CDR2 as SVGAGI. V lost 2 bases, J lost 3 bases, and 13 bases lay in between. The CDR3 contains 15 residues. The CDR3: CASSYQGTGHYGYTF. DNA of the CDR3: TGTGCCAGCAGTTACCAGGGGACGGGACACTATGGCTACACCTTC.

This clone was observed a few times. This chain uses TRBV6-5 with TRBJ2-3, with TRBD1 as a possible D gene (5 bases). V gave up 4 bases and J gave up 4 bases, with 15 bases separating them. This CDR3 contains 15 residues. Germline V gene data show CDR1 as MNHEY and CDR2 as SVGAGI. CDR3 bases: TGTGCCAGCAGTTCGATAGGGGAAGGGGCAGATACGCAGTATTTT. Amino acid sequence: CASSSIGEGADTQYF.

This clone was counted once. V gene TRBV28 combines with J gene TRBJ1-2; D perhaps matches TRBD1 (6 bases). The V end was cut by 8 bases, the J end by 6 bases, with 16 bases between. Germline lookup yields CDR1 MDHEN and CDR2 SYDVKM. The CDR3 spans 13 residues. CDR3 protein: CASLPRGADGYTF. In DNA form, the CDR3 reads TGTGCCAGCTTACCCCGGGGGGCGGATGGCTACACCTTC.

The CDR3 region is CASSQGLALEQYF. In DNA, the CDR3 is TGTGCCAGCAGCCAAGGCCTAGCCTTAGAGCAGTACTTC. This chain links TRBV4-2 with TRBJ2-7, with D tentatively TRBD2 (5 bases). Deletions cut 1 base from V and 7 bases from J, with 11 bases between. Germline CDR1 and CDR2: LGHNA and YNFKEQ. The CDR3 contains 13 residues.